This entry concerns a single TCR beta chain. This sample stems from a study of T cell responses to AZD1222 COVID-19 vaccine. Assay: immunoSEQ multiplex PCR; the TCRdb copy retains only in-frame clones and omits some. The data contain 150,000 to 200,000 clones, around 94% of them singletons. The germline V gene has CDR1 MDHEN and CDR2 SYDVKM. There are 13 residues in the CDR3. With 7 bases removed from V and 1 base from J, the gap between germline ends came to 9 bases. The sample was peripheral blood, taken on day 0 of AZD1222 vaccination. This receptor was taken from an adult in good health. The V and J genes are TRBV28 and TRBJ2-3; D is perhaps TRBD1 or TRBD2 (5 bases each). In nucleotides, the CDR3 is TGTGCCAGCACTGAGGGGCGCACAGATACGCAGTATTTT. This codes for CASTEGRTDTQYF.